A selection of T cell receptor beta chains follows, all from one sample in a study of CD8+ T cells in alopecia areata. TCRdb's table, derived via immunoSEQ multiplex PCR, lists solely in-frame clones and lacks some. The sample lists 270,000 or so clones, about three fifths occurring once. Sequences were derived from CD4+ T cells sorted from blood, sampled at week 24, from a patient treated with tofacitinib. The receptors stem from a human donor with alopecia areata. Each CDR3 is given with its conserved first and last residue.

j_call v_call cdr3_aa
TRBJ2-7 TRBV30 CAWSRVQGEQYF
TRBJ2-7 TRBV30 CAWEASGARTYYEQYF
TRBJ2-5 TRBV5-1 CASSRETPRGETQYF
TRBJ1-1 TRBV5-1 CASSLARGSTEAFF
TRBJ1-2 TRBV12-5 CASGLDRGSPYYGYTF
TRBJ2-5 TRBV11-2 CASSLAGYQETQYF
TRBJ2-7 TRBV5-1 CASSLAGRGGGYEQYF
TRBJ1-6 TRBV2 CASKENNYNSPLHF
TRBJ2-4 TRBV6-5 CASTSTGMNIQYF
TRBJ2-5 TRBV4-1 CASSYGRGTPQETQYF
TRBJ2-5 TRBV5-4 CASSGLEGAQYF
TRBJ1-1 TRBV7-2 CASSLAQGAEAFF
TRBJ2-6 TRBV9 CASSVVGGGANVLTF
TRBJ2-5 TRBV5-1 CASSLGPGETQYF
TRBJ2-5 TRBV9 CASSVGVLETQYF
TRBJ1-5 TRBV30 CAWSEKGQGEGVSNQPQHF
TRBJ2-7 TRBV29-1 CSFKAQGSSYEQYF
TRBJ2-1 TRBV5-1 CASSSIQGNEQFF
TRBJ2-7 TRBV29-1 CSGRQGSYEQYF
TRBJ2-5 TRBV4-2 CASSQGFNGLAGVEETQYF
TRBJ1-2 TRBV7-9 CASSPTGGQYGYTF
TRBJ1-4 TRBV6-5 CASSYPGRPELFF
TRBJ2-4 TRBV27 CASIRGLAKNIQYF
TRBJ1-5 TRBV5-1 CASSLTGTGVGQPQHF
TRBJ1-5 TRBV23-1 CASSQPGPEPQHF
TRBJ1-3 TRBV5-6 CASSPVLGRSGNTIYF
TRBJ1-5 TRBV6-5 CASSSDRNQPQHF
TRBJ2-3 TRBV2 CASPTGETDTQYF
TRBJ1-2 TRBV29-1 CSVDLQTPVYTF
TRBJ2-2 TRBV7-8 CASSLAPTNTGELFF
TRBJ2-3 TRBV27 CASSLYGGGTDTQYF